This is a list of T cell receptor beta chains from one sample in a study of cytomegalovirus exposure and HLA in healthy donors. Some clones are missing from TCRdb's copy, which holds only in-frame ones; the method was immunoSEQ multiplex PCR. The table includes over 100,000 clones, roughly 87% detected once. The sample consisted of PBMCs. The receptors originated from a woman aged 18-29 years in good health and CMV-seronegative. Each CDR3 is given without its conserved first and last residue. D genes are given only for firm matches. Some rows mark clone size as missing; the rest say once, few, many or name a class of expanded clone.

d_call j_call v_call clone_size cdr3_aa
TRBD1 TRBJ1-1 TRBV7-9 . ASSHKTGIRNTEAF
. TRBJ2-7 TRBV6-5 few ASSSHPTEQY
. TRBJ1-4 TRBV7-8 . ASSLRGLNEKLF
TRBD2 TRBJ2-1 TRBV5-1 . ASSLTSVRHNEQF
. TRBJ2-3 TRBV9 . ASSVGGALAVTQY
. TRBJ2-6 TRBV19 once ASSAPIHYSGANVLT
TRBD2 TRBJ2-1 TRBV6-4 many ASSDSLAGGNEQF
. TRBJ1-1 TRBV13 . ASSSLGGNQAF
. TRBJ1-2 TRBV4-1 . ASSPMGQGAVYGYT
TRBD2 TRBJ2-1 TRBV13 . ASSHTSGVSYNEQF
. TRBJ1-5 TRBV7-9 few ASSSPGHTNQPQH
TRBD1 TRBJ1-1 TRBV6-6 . ASSSTDRGRAF
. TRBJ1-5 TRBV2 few ASSLREGQPQH
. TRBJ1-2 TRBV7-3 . ASSRTDGEGGYT
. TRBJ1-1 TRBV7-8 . ASSLFQNTEAF
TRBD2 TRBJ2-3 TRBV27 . ASSLWAGGPSTDTQY
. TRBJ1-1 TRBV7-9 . ASSPRASDTEAF
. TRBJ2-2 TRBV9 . ASSVGGINTGELF
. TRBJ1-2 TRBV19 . ASSPKSGFSGYGYT
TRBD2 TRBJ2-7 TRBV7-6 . ASSLGASGGSYEQY
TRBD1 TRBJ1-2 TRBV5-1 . ASSLVKGANGYT
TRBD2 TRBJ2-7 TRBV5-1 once ASSAGGPGYEQY
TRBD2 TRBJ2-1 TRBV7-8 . ASSPSGGPGEQF
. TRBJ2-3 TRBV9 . ASSVVGSTDTQY
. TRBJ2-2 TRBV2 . ASRGAPVELF
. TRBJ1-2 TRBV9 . ASSSQTGAYGYT
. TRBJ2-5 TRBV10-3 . AISARNEQGPMGEETQY
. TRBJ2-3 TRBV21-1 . ASRRGIAGDTDTQY
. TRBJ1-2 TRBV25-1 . ASSEYLYGYT
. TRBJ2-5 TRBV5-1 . ASSLAFGLNQETQY
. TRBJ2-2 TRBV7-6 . ASSQLGQNTGELF
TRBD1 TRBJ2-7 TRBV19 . ASSRGQGGTYEQY
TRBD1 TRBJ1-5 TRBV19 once ASSGTGGSYQPQH
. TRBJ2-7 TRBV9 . ASSVATGTHNYEQY
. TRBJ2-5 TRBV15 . ATSRQYQETQY
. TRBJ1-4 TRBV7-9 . ASSFPAAQRGYEKLF
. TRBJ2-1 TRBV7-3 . ASSFRGGNEQF
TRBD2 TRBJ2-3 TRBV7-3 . ASSPGPLAATDTQY
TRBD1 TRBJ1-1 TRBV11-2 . ASSFGTGGRTEAF
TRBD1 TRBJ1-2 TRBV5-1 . ASSHGGQGRIEYGYT
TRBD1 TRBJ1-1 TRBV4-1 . ASSQDGTGGIRTEAF
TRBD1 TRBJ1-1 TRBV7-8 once ASSFRQGGNTEAF
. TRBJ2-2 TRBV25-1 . ASSELAGDWNTGELF
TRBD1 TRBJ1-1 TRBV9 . ASSGTGGTEAF
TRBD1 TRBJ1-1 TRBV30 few AWNTGEDEAF
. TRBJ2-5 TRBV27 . ASSGGRGPTTQY
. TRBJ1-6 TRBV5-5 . ASSLEVSSSYNSPLH